These 9 T cell receptor beta chains originate from one sample sequenced in a study of blood T cell repertoires in COVID-19. Profiled with immunoSEQ multiplex PCR; TCRdb holds only in-frame clones, not every one. The sample records around 270,000 clones, roughly 86% being singletons. What was sequenced was peripheral blood. Receptor source: a woman in her sixties with COVID-19, enrolled during active disease.

The chain recombines TRBV4-1 with TRBJ1-2, with D possibly matching TRBD1 (5 bases). This CDR3 contains 21 residues. Germline V gives CDR1 MGHRA, CDR2 YSYEKL. Trimming took 0 bases from V and 4 from J, leaving 30 bases between them. The CDR3 spells CASSQDGVGLTWGLQGYGYTF. CDR3 DNA: TGCGCCAGCAGCCAAGACGGTGTTGGGCTTACTTGGGGACTCCAGGGCTATGGCTACACCTTC.

This clone was observed once. The chain employs TRBV7-7 and TRBJ2-2, with TRBD1 matching over 8 bases. The J segment lost 3 bases and the V segment lost 5 bases, leaving 8 bases of the junction unmatched. From germline, CDR1 is SSHAT and CDR2 FNYEAQ (reference sequence). This CDR3 has 16 residues. The CDR3 region is CASSHGQGKYTGELFF. Written as DNA, the CDR3 is TGTGCCAGCAGCCACGGACAGGGAAAATACACCGGGGAGCTGTTTTTT.

This clone was counted a single time. This chain uses TRBV28 with TRBJ2-5; D call uncertain. V was clipped by 10 bases and J by 1 base, with 16 bases between them. CDR1 and CDR2 (germline): MDHEN, SYDVKM. CDR3 length: 14 amino acids. The CDR3 sequence is CATTSVDFQETQYF. The CDR3 nucleotides read TGTGCCACCACCAGCGTCGACTTCCAAGAGACCCAGTACTTC.

This chain uses TRBV5-5 with TRBJ1-2, with 7 bases matching TRBD1. Trimming took 4 bases from V and 8 from J; bases not matched to a gene: 11. Germline CDR1 is SGHKS and CDR2 is YYEKEE (reference sequence). The CDR3 extends over 14 amino acids. Here the CDR3 DNA reads TGTGCCAGCAGCATAGGGACAGAACTTGTGGGCTACACCTTC. Its translation: CASSIGTELVGYTF.

The chain is built from TRBV30 and TRBJ2-1; D not resolved. The CDR3 covers 11 residues. The germline V and J ends were trimmed by 3 bases and 5 bases, with 5 bases remaining between them. Germline V gene lookup returns CDR1 GTSNPN and CDR2 SVGIG (reference sequence). The CDR3 DNA follows: TGTGCCTGGAGATCTCACAATGAGCAGTTCTTC. This codes for CAWRSHNEQFF.

V usage is TRBV7-9 and J usage is TRBJ1-1; D is uncertain. With 1 base removed from V and 7 bases from J, the gap between germline ends came to 4 bases. Germline V lookup: CDR1 SEHNR, CDR2 FQNEAQ (reference sequence). The CDR3 is 11 amino acids. The DNA for the CDR3 is TGTGCCAGCAGCTTAGTGCGTGAAGCTTTCTTT. Protein product: CASSLVREAFF.

The chain couples TRBV19 to TRBJ1-5; the match to TRBD1 covers 7 bases. The V and J ends lost 4 bases and 4 bases, in that order; junction bases with no gene match: 4. The CDR3 totals 14 residues. Germline V gene data show CDR1 as LNHDA and CDR2 as SQIVND (reference sequence). The CDR3 DNA follows: TGTGCCAGTAGTACGGGACAGCGGAATCAGCCCCAGCATTTT. Translated, it gives CASSTGQRNQPQHF.

The chain joins TRBV2 to TRBJ2-6; D is unclear. Germline V gene lookup returns CDR1 SNHLY and CDR2 FYNNEI. This CDR3 comprises 13 residues. The ends were cut back, 7 bases at V and 0 bases at J, with 4 bases in the middle. The CDR3 region is CASTSSGANVLTF. The CDR3, as DNA: TGTGCCAGCACTTCCTCTGGGGCCAACGTCCTGACTTTC.

The chain combines TRBV5-6 with TRBJ1-6; 9 bases fit TRBD1. Trimming cost V 3 bases and J 11 bases; bases outside gene matches: 9. This CDR3 is 15 amino acids long. From germline, CDR1 is SGHDT and CDR2 YYEEEE. The DNA for the CDR3 is TGTGCCAGCAGCTCCGACAGGGGGTACTATGCACCCCTCCACTTT. Residues: CASSSDRGYYAPLHF. The full variable domain, rest sourced from reference TRBV5-6 and TRBJ1-6, is DAGVTQSPTHLIKTRGQQVTLRCSPKSGHDTVSWYQQALGQGPQFIFQYYEEEERQRGNFPDRFSGHQFPNYSSELNVNALLLGDSALYLCASSSDRGYYAPLHFGNGTRLTVT.